Listed here is a single T cell receptor (beta chain). The entry originates in a study of technical replicates of blood from four donors. Assay used: immunoSEQ multiplex PCR; TCRdb lists only in-frame clones, some missing. The table records approximately 80,000 clones, 98% of them present only once. V was trimmed by 5 bases and J by 4 bases, leaving 17 bases between them. The germline V gene has CDR1 SQVTM and CDR2 ANQGSEA. The CDR3 covers 15 residues. Sequencing was carried out using T cells isolated from PBMCs. The chain links TRBV29-1 to TRBJ1-4, with a tentative D call TRBD1 (6 bases). The sequence was obtained from a human donor in good health. CDR3 DNA sequence: TGCAGCGTTTTTGCAGTGGGGGCCCATAATGAAAAACTGTTTTTT. This translates into CSVFAVGAHNEKLFF.